Sequencing of this T cell receptor (beta chain) was carried out in a study of patients and donors after allogeneic stem cell transplantation (dated by TCRdb to 2018 to 2021). About this clonotype itself: Its binding antigen is unknown. Base qualities are missing; no much larger clone stands one base away.

Reading from cysteine to phenylalanine, the CDR3 counts 13 amino acids. Only CDR3 DNA remains: 39 bases, in frame from the first base. CDR1 and CDR2 are read off the germline V gene (reference sequence) as SSHAT and FNYEAQ. The junction carries 6 bases between V and J, which are trimmed by 1 base and 3 bases respectively. The library was obtained by RT-PCR. The sequencing machine was a NextSeq 550. TCRdb handled the public reads itself, with Q25 trimming in fastp and clone calling in MiXCR, and kept productive beta chains. Every CDR3 protein is listed once, alongside the most common genes and DNA of its rows. The sample has over 400,000 distinct CDR3 sequences on record, under 20% of them singletons. Of the sample, 7% to 7.5% falls within the top ten clones.

This chain is built from TRBV7-7 and TRBJ1-1, with the identity of the D gene unclear. Sample: blood, either unsorted or a sorted T cell fraction (not recorded which). The receptor was isolated from a human donor who was either an allogeneic HSCT recipient or a stem cell or donor lymphocyte infusion donor (not recorded which). It is not recorded whose cells these are; they may come from a transplant donor. The CDR3 has the sequence CASSLGQYTEAFF. The nucleotide sequence reads TGTGCCAGCAGCTTAGGGCAGTACACTGAAGCTTTCTTT.